This T cell receptor (beta chain) was sequenced for a study of response to subunit inactivated influenza vaccine. Study results and caveats: Each seasonal influenza vaccination recruits few new T cells, the authors suggested.

MiXCR, applied by TCRdb to the RT-PCR reads, yields one record per CDR3 protein. This table holds about 780,000 distinct CDR3 sequences, around 18% found once. Worth noting for this clonotype: What it recognizes is unknown. The junction departs from germline at one end; a sequencing error may be responsible.

CDR3 size: 17 residues. CDR1 SGHVS and CDR2 FQNEAQ come from the germline V gene. The sequence was obtained from a man in his fifties or sixties who received an inactivated influenza vaccine. The source was PBMCs from blood, collected about 5 days after vaccination. The chain couples TRBV7-8 to TRBJ2-1; 14 bases map to TRBD2. CDR3 DNA: TGTGCCATCAGCTTTCTGTCGACTAGCGGGGGGGTAAGGGAGCAGTTCTTC. This translates into CAISFLSTSGGVREQFF.